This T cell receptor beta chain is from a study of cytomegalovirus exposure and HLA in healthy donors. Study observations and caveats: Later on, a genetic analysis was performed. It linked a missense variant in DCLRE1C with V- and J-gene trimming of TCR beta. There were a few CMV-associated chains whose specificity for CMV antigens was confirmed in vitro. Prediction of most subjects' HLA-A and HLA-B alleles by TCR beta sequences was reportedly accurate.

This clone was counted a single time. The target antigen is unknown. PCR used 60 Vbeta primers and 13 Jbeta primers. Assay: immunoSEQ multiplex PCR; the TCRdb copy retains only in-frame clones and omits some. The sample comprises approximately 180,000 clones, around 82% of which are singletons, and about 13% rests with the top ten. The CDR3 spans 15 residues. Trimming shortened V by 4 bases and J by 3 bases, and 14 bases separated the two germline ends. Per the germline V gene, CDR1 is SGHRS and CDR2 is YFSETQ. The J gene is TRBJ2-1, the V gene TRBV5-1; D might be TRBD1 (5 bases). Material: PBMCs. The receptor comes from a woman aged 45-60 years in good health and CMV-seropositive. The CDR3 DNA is TGCGCCAGCAGCGGGGCCGGGCCGCTCTACAATGAGCAGTTCTTC. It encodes CASSGAGPLYNEQFF.